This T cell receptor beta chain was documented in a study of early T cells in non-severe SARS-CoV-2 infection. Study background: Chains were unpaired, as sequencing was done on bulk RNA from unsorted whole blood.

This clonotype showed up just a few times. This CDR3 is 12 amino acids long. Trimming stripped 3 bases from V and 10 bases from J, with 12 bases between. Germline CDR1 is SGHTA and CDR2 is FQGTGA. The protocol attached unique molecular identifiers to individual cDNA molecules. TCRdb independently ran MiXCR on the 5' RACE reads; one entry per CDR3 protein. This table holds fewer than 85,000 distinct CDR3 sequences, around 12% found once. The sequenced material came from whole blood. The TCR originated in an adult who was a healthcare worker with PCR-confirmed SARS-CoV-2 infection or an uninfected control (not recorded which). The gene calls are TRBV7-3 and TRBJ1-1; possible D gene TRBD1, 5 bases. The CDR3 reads CASSFSPGPAFF. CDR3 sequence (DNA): TGTGCCAGCAGCTTTAGTCCGGGGCCAGCTTTCTTT.